The 13 T cell receptor beta chains presented below share a single source sample, sequenced in a study of T cells in Graves' hyperthyroidism and ophthalmopathy. The CDR3 regions of TCR beta were amplified from RNA transcripts. During a first-round RT-PCR of the TCR CDR3, the HTBI primer set was used. TCRdb re-called the multiplex PCR reads through MiXCR, storing one row per CDR3 protein. The repertoire holds 300,000 to 450,000 distinct CDR3 sequences, 20% to 25% seen once, with less than 85% in the top ten. The sequencing sample was made of blood. These receptors all stem from a man aged 50 to 59 with Graves' hyperthyroidism.

This clonotype showed up many times. This sequence joins TRBV28 and TRBJ1-1, with D maybe TRBD1 (5 bases). CDR1 is MDHEN and CDR2 is SYDVKM in the germline V gene. Trimming took 3 bases from V and 5 from J, leaving 10 bases between them. The CDR3 is 13 residues long. This chain's CDR3 is CASSFGRETEAFF. In DNA, the CDR3 is TGTGCCAGCAGTTTCGGCAGGGAAACTGAAGCTTTCTTT.

The rearrangement uses TRBV20-1 and TRBJ2-3; 15 bases agree with TRBD2. The CDR3 is 15 amino acids. The germline V gene has CDR1 DFQATT and CDR2 SNEGSKA (reference sequence). After removal of 6 bases from V and 4 bases from J, the junction contained 5 bases not matched to a gene. CDR3 protein: CSAPGLAGGSDTQYF. CDR3 in DNA: TGCAGTGCACCGGGACTAGCGGGAGGTTCAGATACGCAGTATTTT.

The chain uses TRBV30 and TRBJ1-2; 7 nucleotides align to TRBD1. The CDR3 has 14 residues. The germline V gene encodes CDR1 GTSNPN and CDR2 SVGIG (reference sequence). With 1 base clipped from V and 8 bases from J, the junction kept 10 bases outside the gene matches. This CDR3 reads CAWSATGTRGGYTF. The CDR3 DNA sequence: TGTGCCTGGAGTGCGACAGGGACAAGGGGCGGCTACACCTTC.

The gene calls are TRBV11-2 and TRBJ2-7; 9 nucleotides align to TRBD2. There are 16 residues in the CDR3. The germline V gene encodes CDR1 SGHAT and CDR2 FQNNGV. Trimming removed 5 bases from V and 6 bases from J; junction bases left unmatched: 14. The CDR3 sequence is CASSTETGTSFLEQYF. The CDR3 DNA sequence: TGTGCCAGCAGCACTGAGACCGGGACTAGCTTTCTCGAGCAGTACTTC.

This clonotype was recorded many times. This chain links TRBV2 with TRBJ2-7; 12 bases line up with TRBD2. The junction had 14 bases not matched to a gene; V was cut back by 8 bases and J by 0 bases. This CDR3 is built from 18 residues. From germline, CDR1 is SNHLY and CDR2 FYNNEI. CDR3 DNA: TGTGCCAGCTTTTTTCGACTAGCGGGGGAGTCAGGCTCCTACGAGCAGTACTTC. The encoded protein is CASFFRLAGESGSYEQYF.

This clonotype was counted at least ten times. The chain has TRBV2 and TRBJ2-7; 7 positions agree with TRBD1. The ends lost 7 bases at V and 3 bases at J; junction bases unmatched: 12. Germline V gene data show CDR1 as SNHLY and CDR2 as FYNNEI. The CDR3 is made up of 15 amino acids. Written as DNA, the CDR3 is TGTGCCAGCACAAGAGAAGGGGACAGAAACTACGAGCAGTACTTC. Translated, it gives CASTREGDRNYEQYF.

This chain joins TRBV7-9 and TRBJ2-2; perhaps TRBD1 as D (6 bases). The V gene's germline CDR1 is SEHNR and CDR2 FQNEAQ (reference sequence). This CDR3 spans 15 amino acids. V was clipped by 5 bases and J by 5 bases, with 15 bases between them. The CDR3 spells CASSPLGARTGELFF. In DNA form, the CDR3 reads TGTGCCAGCAGCCCCTTGGGGGCGCGGACCGGGGAGCTGTTTTTT.

The chain combines TRBV6-2 or TRBV6-3 with TRBJ2-7; tentatively, D is TRBD2 (5 bases). The V end lost 2 bases, the J end lost 4 bases, and 9 bases lay between the germline ends. The germline V gene has CDR1 MNHEY and CDR2 SVGEGT. CDR3 length equals 13 residues. The CDR3 here is CASSYGERYEQYF. As DNA, the CDR3 is TGTGCCAGCAGTTACGGGGAGAGATACGAGCAGTACTTC.

The V and J genes are TRBV20-1 and TRBJ2-7; the D is unclear. Trimming pared 5 bases from V and 2 bases from J, leaving 4 bases between. Germline-derived CDR1 and CDR2 are DFQATT and SNEGSKA (reference sequence). CDR3 length: 10 residues. The CDR3 DNA sequence: TGCAGTGCTCTAGCCTACGAGCAGTACTTC. This gives the protein CSALAYEQYF.

The CDR3 spells CASSLEGPGSSYNEQFF. CDR3 bases: TGTGCCAGCAGCTTAGAGGGGCCCGGGAGCTCCTACAATGAGCAGTTCTTC. V gene TRBV11-3 combines with J gene TRBJ2-1, with a tentative D call TRBD2 (6 bases). This CDR3 contains 17 residues. The V and J ends lost 0 bases and 0 bases respectively, with 12 bases between them. CDR1 is SGHNT, CDR2 YENEEA, per germline. The variable domain in full, completed from reference TRBV11-3 and TRBJ2-1, reads EAGVVQSPRYKIIEKKQPVAFWCNPISGHNTLYWYLQNLGQGPELLIRYENEEAVDDSQLPKDRFSAERLKGVDSTLKIQPAELGDSAVYLCASSLEGPGSSYNEQFFGPGTRLTVL.

The V call is TRBV2, the J call TRBJ2-7; weak D call: TRBD1 (5 bases). Trimming stripped 7 bases from V and 0 bases from J, with 13 bases between. Germline CDR1 and CDR2: SNHLY and FYNNEI. The CDR3 extends over 14 amino acids. As DNA, the CDR3 is TGTGCCAGCAAAAATAGGGGTAGCTCCTACGAGCAGTACTTC. Protein product: CASKNRGSSYEQYF.

This clonotype was picked up a small number of times. V is TRBV11-2 and J is TRBJ2-5; TRBD1 matches at 7 bases. Losses at the gene ends were 5 bases for V and 2 bases for J; bases not matched to a gene: 5. Germline V gene data show CDR1 as SGHAT and CDR2 as FQNNGV. The CDR3 sequence is 14 residues long. The CDR3 here is CASSEGTDQETQYF. DNA of the CDR3: TGTGCCAGCAGCGAGGGGACAGATCAAGAGACCCAGTACTTC.

This clonotype has a handful of counts. The V call is TRBV28, the J call TRBJ2-7, with 10 bases identical to TRBD2. The V segment lost 6 bases and the J segment 0 bases; nucleotides outside the gene matches: 8. The CDR3 extends over 16 amino acids. Germline V gene data show CDR1 as MDHEN and CDR2 as SYDVKM. CDR3 amino acids: CASRSPGTSASYEQYF. CDR3 nucleotides: TGTGCCAGCAGATCTCCCGGGACTAGCGCCTCCTACGAGCAGTACTTC.